The 10 T cell receptor beta chains below were found in one sample sequenced in a study of blood T cell repertoires in COVID-19. The table came from immunoSEQ multiplex PCR; TCRdb's copy has only in-frame clones and leaves some out. The sample lists a few hundred thousand clones; around 83% were seen once. The sequenced sample consisted of peripheral blood. All receptors come from a man aged 45-65 years with active or convalescent COVID-19.

This chain uses TRBV11-2 with TRBJ1-1, with 8 bases identical to TRBD1. The CDR3 is 14 amino acids. Germline V lookup: CDR1 SGHAT, CDR2 FQNNGV. Losses at the gene ends were 5 bases for V and 0 bases for J; bases not matched to a gene: 2. CDR3 region: CASSARGLNTEAFF. The CDR3 coding sequence is TGTGCCAGCAGCGCCAGGGGGCTGAACACTGAAGCTTTCTTT. Full variable domain (missing parts from reference TRBV11-2 and TRBJ1-1): EAGVAQSPRYKIIEKRQSVAFWCNPISGHATLYWYQQILGQGPKLLIQFQNNGVVDDSQLPKDRFSAERLKGVDSTLKIQPAKLEDSAVYLCASSARGLNTEAFFGQGTRLTVV.

This sequence joins TRBV19 and TRBJ1-4, with TRBD1 identical over 8 bases. CDR1 and CDR2 from the germline V gene are LNHDA and SQIVND (reference sequence). This CDR3 is built from 15 residues. After removal of 7 bases from V and 0 bases from J, the junction contained 4 bases not matched to a gene. CDR3 sequence (DNA): TGTGCCAGTACCGGGACAGGCTCAACTAATGAAAAACTGTTTTTT. As protein: CASTGTGSTNEKLFF.

This sequence joins TRBV6-2 or TRBV6-3 and TRBJ2-1, with 16 bases that match TRBD2. Germline V CDR1 and CDR2: MNHEY, SVGEGT. The CDR3 has 21 residues. The V and J ends lost 0 bases and 8 bases, in that order; junction bases with no gene match: 16. The CDR3 region is CASSYSRWGLAGGARIDEQFF. The CDR3 coding sequence is TGTGCCAGCAGTTACTCGAGGTGGGGACTAGCGGGAGGGGCTCGGATTGATGAGCAGTTCTTC.

The V call is TRBV3-1 (or the pseudogene TRBV3-2), the J call TRBJ2-1; D is unresolved. This CDR3 comprises 15 residues. V was cut by 1 base and J by 4 bases, with 11 bases left in between. Germline CDR1 reads LGHDT; CDR2 reads YNNKEL (reference sequence). CDR3 in amino acids: CASSQGVAVYNEQFF. CDR3 nucleotides: TGTGCCAGCAGCCAAGGGGTAGCCGTGTACAATGAGCAGTTCTTC.

As concerns this clone: Other DNA variants within this sample encode the same CDR3. V gene TRBV30 combines with J gene TRBJ2-5, with D possibly being TRBD1 (7 bases). V lost 3 bases to trimming and J lost 5 bases, with 16 bases between them. CDR3 length: 14 residues. The germline V gene encodes CDR1 GTSNPN and CDR2 SVGIG (reference sequence). The CDR3 reads CAWSGQGGRETQYF. In nucleotides, the CDR3 is TGTGCCTGGAGCGGGCAGGGGGGCCGCGAGACCCAGTACTTC.

This clone has just one count. The chain links TRBV18 to TRBJ2-7, with D unresolved. The CDR3 has 16 amino acids. Trimming took 3 bases from V and 0 from J, leaving 15 bases between them. Germline assignment: CDR1 KGHSH and CDR2 LQKENI. The CDR3 DNA sequence: TGTGCCAGCTCACCTATACGCGGCCATCCCTCCTACGAGCAGTACTTC. As protein: CASSPIRGHPSYEQYF.

V gene TRBV5-1 combines with J gene TRBJ2-5, with 8 bases lining up with TRBD2. Germline assignment: CDR1 SGHRS and CDR2 YFSETQ. V trimming: 2 bases; J trimming: 5 bases; junction bases outside the gene matches: 8. CDR3 length: 15 residues. The CDR3 protein is CASSLPGREGETQYF. The CDR3 DNA reads as TGCGCCAGCAGCTTACCCGGACGGGAGGGGGAGACCCAGTACTTC.

The rearrangement joins TRBV4-2 to TRBJ2-1; TRBD2 matches 16 bases. The CDR3 has 15 residues. V shed 4 bases, J shed 15 bases, and the junction held 9 bases outside the gene matches. CDR1 LGHNA and CDR2 YNFKEQ come from the germline V gene. The CDR3, as DNA: TGTGCCAGCAGCCTGGGGGGACTAGCGGGAGGGACGGGGTTCTTC. Protein product: CASSLGGLAGGTGFF.

This chain uses TRBV2 with TRBJ2-3; possible D gene TRBD2, 5 bases. With 5 bases removed from V and 1 base from J, the gap between germline ends came to 10 bases. Germline-derived CDR1 and CDR2 are SNHLY and FYNNEI. The CDR3 spans 14 residues. The CDR3 loop reads CASSRGGGTDTQYF. CDR3 nucleotide sequence: TGTGCCAGCAGTCGGGGTGGGGGCACAGATACGCAGTATTTT.

This clone appeared once. The chain is built from TRBV18 and TRBJ2-7; 14 nucleotides agree with TRBD2. The V gene end was trimmed by 3 bases and the J gene end by 9 bases; junction bases not matched to a gene: 4. The CDR3 totals 14 residues. Per the germline V gene, CDR1 is KGHSH and CDR2 is LQKENI. CDR3 sequence reads: CASSPTSGGERQYF. The DNA of the CDR3 is TGTGCCAGCTCACCGACTAGCGGGGGGGAGAGGCAGTACTTC.